This TCR beta chain originates from a study of beta chain features in type 1 diabetes. Isolated RNA was reverse transcribed in full, so expressed TCRB transcripts were sequenced. TCRdb keeps only in-frame clones here, not all; method: immunoSEQ multiplex PCR. The top ten clones hold over 1% of a sample with about 210,000 clones, roughly 10% of them seen once. The CDR3 covers 12 residues. CDR1 and CDR2 from the germline V gene are SGHTA and FQGNSA. The V gene lost 2 bases and the J gene lost 5 bases, with 4 bases spanning the gap. Note on this clone: The same CDR3 can be traced to other DNA sequences in this sample.

This clonotype originated in a man younger than 30 in good health. The V gene is TRBV7-2, the J gene TRBJ2-1, with no clear D. Specimen: central memory CD4+ T cells from blood. The CDR3 nucleotides read TGTGCCAGCAGCTTAAGGGACAATGAGCAGTTCTTC. Its protein product is CASSLRDNEQFF.